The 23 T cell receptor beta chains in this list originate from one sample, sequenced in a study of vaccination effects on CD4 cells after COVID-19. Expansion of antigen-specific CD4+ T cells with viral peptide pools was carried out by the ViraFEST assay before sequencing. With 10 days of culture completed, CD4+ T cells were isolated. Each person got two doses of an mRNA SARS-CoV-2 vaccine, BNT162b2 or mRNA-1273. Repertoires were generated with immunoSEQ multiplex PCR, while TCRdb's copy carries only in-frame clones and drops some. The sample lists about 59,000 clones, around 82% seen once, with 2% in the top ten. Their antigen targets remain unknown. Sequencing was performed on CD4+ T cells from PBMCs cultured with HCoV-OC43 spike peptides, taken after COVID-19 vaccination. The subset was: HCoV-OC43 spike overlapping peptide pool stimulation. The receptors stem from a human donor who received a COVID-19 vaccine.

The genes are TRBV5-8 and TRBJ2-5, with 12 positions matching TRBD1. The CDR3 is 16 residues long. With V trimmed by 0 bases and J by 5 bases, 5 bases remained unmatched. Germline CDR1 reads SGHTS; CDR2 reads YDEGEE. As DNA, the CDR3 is TGTGCCAGCAGCTTGGGGGGACAGGGGGCGATTGAGACCCAGTACTTC. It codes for CASSLGGQGAIETQYF.

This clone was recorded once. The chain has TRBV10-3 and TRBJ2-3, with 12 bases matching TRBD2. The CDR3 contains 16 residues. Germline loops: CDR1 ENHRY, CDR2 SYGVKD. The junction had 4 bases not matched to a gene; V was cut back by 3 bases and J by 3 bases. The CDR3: CAISDRLAGETDTQYF. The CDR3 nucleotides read TGTGCCATCAGTGATCGACTAGCGGGGGAGACAGATACGCAGTATTTT.

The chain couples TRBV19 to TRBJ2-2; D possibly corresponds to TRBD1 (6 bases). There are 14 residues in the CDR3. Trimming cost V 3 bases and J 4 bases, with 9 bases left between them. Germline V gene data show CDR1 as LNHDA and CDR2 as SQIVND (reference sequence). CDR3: CASSIEGGTGELFF. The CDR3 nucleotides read TGTGCCAGTAGTATCGAAGGGGGCACCGGGGAGCTGTTTTTT.

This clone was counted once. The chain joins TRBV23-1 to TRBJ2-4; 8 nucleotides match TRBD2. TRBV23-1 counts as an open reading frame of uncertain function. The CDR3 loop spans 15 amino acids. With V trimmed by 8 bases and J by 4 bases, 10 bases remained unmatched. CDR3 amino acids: CASSRGGPEKNIQYF. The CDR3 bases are TGCGCCAGCTCCCGCGGGGGGCCGGAGAAAAACATTCAGTACTTC.

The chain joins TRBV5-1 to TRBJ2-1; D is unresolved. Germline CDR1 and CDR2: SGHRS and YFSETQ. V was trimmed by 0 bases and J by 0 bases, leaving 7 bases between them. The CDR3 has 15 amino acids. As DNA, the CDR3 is TGCGCCAGCAGCTTGGTTGTGAGCTCCTACAATGAGCAGTTCTTC. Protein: CASSLVVSSYNEQFF.

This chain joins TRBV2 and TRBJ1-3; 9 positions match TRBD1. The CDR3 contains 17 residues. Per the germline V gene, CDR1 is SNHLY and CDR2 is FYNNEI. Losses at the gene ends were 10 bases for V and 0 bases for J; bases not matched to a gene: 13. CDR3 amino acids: CATRPGQGMLSGNTIYF. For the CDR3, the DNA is TGTGCCACCAGACCGGGACAGGGCATGCTCTCTGGAAACACCATATATTTT.

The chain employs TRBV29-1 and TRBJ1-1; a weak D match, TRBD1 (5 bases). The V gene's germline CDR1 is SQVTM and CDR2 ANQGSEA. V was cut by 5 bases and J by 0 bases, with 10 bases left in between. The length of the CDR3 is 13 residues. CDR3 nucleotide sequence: TGCAGCGTTCTTAGGGGTGTGAACACTGAAGCTTTCTTT. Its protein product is CSVLRGVNTEAFF.

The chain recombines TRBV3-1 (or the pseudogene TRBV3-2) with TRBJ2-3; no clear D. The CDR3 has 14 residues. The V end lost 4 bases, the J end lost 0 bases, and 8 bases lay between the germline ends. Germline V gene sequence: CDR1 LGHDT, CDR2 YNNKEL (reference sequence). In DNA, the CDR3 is TGTGCCAGCAGCCCGGGCTTCAGCACAGATACGCAGTATTTT. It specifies CASSPGFSTDTQYF.

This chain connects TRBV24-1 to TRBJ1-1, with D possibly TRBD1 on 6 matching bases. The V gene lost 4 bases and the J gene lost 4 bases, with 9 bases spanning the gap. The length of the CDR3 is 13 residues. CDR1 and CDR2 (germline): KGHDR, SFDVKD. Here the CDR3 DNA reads TGTGCCACCAGTGACCAGGGGTCCACTGAAGCTTTCTTT. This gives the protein CATSDQGSTEAFF.

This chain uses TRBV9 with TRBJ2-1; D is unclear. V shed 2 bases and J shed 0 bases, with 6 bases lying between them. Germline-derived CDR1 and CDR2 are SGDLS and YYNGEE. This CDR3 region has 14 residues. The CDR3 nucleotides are TGTGCCAGCAGCGTGGGAAACTCCTACAATGAGCAGTTCTTC. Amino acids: CASSVGNSYNEQFF.

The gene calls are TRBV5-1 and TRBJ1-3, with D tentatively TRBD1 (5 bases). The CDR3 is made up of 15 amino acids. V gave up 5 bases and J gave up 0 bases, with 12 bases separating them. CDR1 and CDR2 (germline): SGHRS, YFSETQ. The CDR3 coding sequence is TGCGCCAGCAGGGGGGGACGGGGCTCTGGAAACACCATATATTTT. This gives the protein CASRGGRGSGNTIYF.

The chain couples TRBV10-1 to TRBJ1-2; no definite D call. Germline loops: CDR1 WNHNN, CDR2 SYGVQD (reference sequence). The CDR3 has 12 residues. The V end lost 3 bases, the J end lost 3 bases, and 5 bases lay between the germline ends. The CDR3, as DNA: TGCGCCAGCAGTGATGGGTACTATGGCTACACCTTC. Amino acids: CASSDGYYGYTF.

CDR3: CASSLDRGEKLFF. For the CDR3, the DNA is TGTGCCAGCAGTTTGGACAGGGGTGAAAAACTGTTTTTT. The chain employs TRBV12-3 or TRBV12-4 and TRBJ1-4; 9 bases are a match to TRBD1. J lost 7 bases, V lost 3 bases, and 0 bases had no gene match. The CDR3 has 13 amino acids.

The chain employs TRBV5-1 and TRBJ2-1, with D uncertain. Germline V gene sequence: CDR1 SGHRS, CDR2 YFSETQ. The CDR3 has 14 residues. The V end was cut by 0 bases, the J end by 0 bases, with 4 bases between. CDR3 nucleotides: TGCGCCAGCAGCTTGGGGGGCTCCTACAATGAGCAGTTCTTC. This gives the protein CASSLGGSYNEQFF.

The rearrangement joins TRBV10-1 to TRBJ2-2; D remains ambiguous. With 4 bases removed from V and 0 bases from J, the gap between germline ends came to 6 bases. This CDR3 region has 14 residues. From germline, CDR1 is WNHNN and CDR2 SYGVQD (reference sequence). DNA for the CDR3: TGCGCCAGCAGTGGGACGGCGAACACCGGGGAGCTGTTTTTT. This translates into CASSGTANTGELFF.

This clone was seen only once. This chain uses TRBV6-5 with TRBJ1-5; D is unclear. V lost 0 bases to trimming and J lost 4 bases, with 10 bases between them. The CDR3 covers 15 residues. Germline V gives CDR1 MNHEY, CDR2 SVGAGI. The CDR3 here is CASSYSRIENQPQHF. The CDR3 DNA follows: TGTGCCAGCAGTTACTCTCGGATTGAGAATCAGCCCCAGCATTTT.

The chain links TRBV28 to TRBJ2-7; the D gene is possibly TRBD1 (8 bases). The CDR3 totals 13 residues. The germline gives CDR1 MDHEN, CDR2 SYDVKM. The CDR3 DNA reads TGCGCCGCGGGGGACAGGAACAAATTCGAGCAGTACGTC. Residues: CAAGDRNKFEQYV.

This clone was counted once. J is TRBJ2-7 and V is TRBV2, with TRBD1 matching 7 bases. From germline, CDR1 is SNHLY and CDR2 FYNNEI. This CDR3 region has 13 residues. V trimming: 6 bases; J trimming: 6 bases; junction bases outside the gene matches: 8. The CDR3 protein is CASRPKGAGEQYV. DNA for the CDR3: TGTGCCAGCAGGCCCAAGGGGGCTGGCGAGCAGTACGTC.

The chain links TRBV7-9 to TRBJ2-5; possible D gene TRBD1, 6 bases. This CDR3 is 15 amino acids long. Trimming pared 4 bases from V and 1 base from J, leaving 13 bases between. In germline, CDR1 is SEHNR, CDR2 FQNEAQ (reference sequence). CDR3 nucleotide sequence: TGTGCCAGCAGCTCTCACAGGGCGTCCCAAGAGACCCAGTACTTC. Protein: CASSSHRASQETQYF.

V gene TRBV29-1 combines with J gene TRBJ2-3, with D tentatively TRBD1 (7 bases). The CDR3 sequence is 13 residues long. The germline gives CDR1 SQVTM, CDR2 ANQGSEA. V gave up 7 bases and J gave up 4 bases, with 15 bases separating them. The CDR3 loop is CSGRRGPADTQYF. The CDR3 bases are TGCAGCGGAAGGAGGGGGCCCGCAGATACGCAGTATTTT.

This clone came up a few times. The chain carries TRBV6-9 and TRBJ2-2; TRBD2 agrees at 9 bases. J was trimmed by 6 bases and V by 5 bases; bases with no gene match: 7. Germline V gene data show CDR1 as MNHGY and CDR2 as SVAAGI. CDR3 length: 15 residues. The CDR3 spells CASSPSPSGAGELFF. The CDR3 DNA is TGTGCCAGCAGTCCGAGCCCTAGCGGGGCCGGGGAGCTGTTTTTT.

CDR3 loop: CASSRQGSSYNEQFF. In nucleotides, the CDR3 is TGTGCCAGCAGTCGACAGGGAAGCTCCTACAATGAGCAGTTCTTC. J is TRBJ2-1 and V is TRBV6-4; 7 bases map to TRBD1. This CDR3 is 15 amino acids long. V shed 5 bases, J shed 0 bases, and the junction held 4 bases outside the gene matches. Germline assignment: CDR1 MRHNA and CDR2 SNTAGT.

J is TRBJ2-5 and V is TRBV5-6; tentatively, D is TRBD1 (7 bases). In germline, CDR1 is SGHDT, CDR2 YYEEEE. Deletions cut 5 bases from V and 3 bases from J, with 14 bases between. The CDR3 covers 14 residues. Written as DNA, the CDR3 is TGTGCCAGCAGAGGAGGGGGCAAGGAAGAGACCCAGTACTTC. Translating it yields CASRGGGKEETQYF.